The entry that follows covers one T cell receptor beta chain sequence. The sample is drawn from a study of cytomegalovirus exposure and HLA in healthy donors. Study summary: A data release that came early held approximately 85 million unique TCRs from HLA-typed donors.

It was with 60 Vbeta and 13 Jbeta primers that the PCR ran. The assay was immunoSEQ multiplex PCR, and TCRdb's table has in-frame clones only and misses some. This table holds roughly 200,000 clones, 75% to 85% found once. This CDR3 comprises 14 residues. V lost 0 bases to trimming and J lost 1 base, with 7 bases between them. Germline V gene data show CDR1 as KGHSH and CDR2 as LQKENI. The chain is built from TRBV18 and TRBJ2-7, with D perhaps TRBD1 (5 bases). This clonotype was sampled from a girl under 18 in good health and CMV-seropositive. Sequenced material: PBMCs. The CDR3 nucleotides read TGTGCCAGCTCACCACCTGGGGCTTCCTACGAGCAGTACTTC. Its translation: CASSPPGASYEQYF. Together with reference TRBV18 and TRBJ2-7, the CDR3 gives the full variable domain: NAGVMQNPRHLVRRRGQEARLRCSPMKGHSHVYWYRQLPEEGLKFMVYLQKENIIDESGMPKERFSAEFPKEGPSILRIQQVVRGDSAAYFCASSPPGASYEQYFGPGTRLTVT.